The 4 T cell receptor beta chains given below trace back to one sample, sequenced in a study of shared clonotypes between healthy human individuals (dated by TCRdb to about 2020). For the CD8 naive samples, CD45RO-negative cells were positively selected for CCR7, yielding a CD45RA+CCR7+ population from which TemRA cells were excluded. The library was made by the immunoSEQ multiplex PCR assay. In TCRdb, the immuneACCESS table is reduced to in-frame sequences with V and J assigned. These tables do not hold every clone; where another copy was compared, an unresolved V gene accounts for under half, and the others remain unexplained. Across this sample there are some 2 million clones, with roughly 95% seen only once. 0.85% to 1.3% of the sample lies in the top ten. The sequencing sample was made of naive CD8+ T cells sorted from blood. The cell subset or site label corresponds to: CD45RA+CCR7+. These receptors originate from a man between 18 and 35 years old in good health.

The rearrangement links TRBV29-1 to TRBJ2-7, with D unresolved. Trimming cost V 3 bases and J 3 bases, with 12 bases left between them. CDR3 length: 13 residues. Germline V gene sequence: CDR1 SQVTM, CDR2 ANQGSEA. The CDR3 here is CSVDGVADYEQYF. The CDR3 DNA sequence: TGCAGCGTTGATGGGGTGGCGGACTACGAGCAGTACTTC.

This chain joins TRBV5-1 and TRBJ2-1; 14 nucleotides line up with TRBD2. The V gene end was trimmed by 7 bases and the J gene end by 5 bases; junction bases not matched to a gene: 2. The CDR3 runs to 14 residues. Germline loops: CDR1 SGHRS, CDR2 YFSETQ. The CDR3: CASGLAGGDNEQFF. The CDR3 nucleotides are TGCGCCAGCGGACTAGCGGGAGGTGACAATGAGCAGTTCTTC.

For this clone: The sample contains more than one DNA sequence encoding this CDR3. The V and J genes are TRBV9 and TRBJ2-7; 8 nucleotides match TRBD1. The CDR3 totals 13 residues. Germline V gene lookup returns CDR1 SGDLS and CDR2 YYNGEE. With V trimmed by 4 bases and J by 3 bases, 3 bases remained unmatched. The chain's CDR3 is CASSTQGDYEQYF. CDR3 in DNA: TGTGCCAGCAGCACACAGGGGGACTACGAGCAGTACTTC. Based on the CDR3 plus reference TRBV9 and TRBJ2-7, the full variable domain is DSGVTQTPKHLITATGQRVTLRCSPRSGDLSVYWYQQSLDQGLQFLIQYYNGEERAKGNILERFSAQQFPDLHSELNLSSLELGDSALYFCASSTQGDYEQYFGPGTRLTVT.

The CDR3 nucleotides are TGCGCCAGCAGCCCCCGCGGGGGGCAGGAGACCCAGTACTTC. It yields the protein CASSPRGGQETQYF. This sequence joins TRBV4-1 and TRBJ2-5; TRBD2 matches 8 bases. The CDR3 sequence is 14 residues long. Germline assignment: CDR1 MGHRA and CDR2 YSYEKL. With V trimmed by 4 bases and J by 5 bases, 6 bases remained unmatched.